This TCR beta chain was recovered during a study of cytomegalovirus exposure and HLA in healthy donors. Overall study context: Roughly 180 million T cells yielded some 120 million unique TCR beta sequences in earlier analysis. Broader study findings: CMV serostatus alone was available as immune exposure information. Later analysis identified several of the most significant clusters that appeared linked to common viral pathogens.

A multiplex PCR was run with 60 Vbeta primers and 13 Jbeta primers. Clones were read by immunoSEQ multiplex PCR, and TCRdb kept only the in-frame ones, dropping some. The sample holds about 140,000 clones; over 60% are singletons and the top ten take 4% to 6%. The CDR3 has 15 amino acids. CDR1 SGHTA and CDR2 FQGNSA come from the germline V gene. V was shortened by 1 base and J by 8 bases, with 12 bases between the two germline ends. This clone was picked up a small number of times. Antigen unknown. The receptor was derived from a woman in her forties or fifties in good health and CMV-seronegative. The sequencing input was PBMCs. The rearrangement uses TRBV7-2 and TRBJ1-6; maybe TRBD1 (6 bases). The DNA for the CDR3 is TGTGCCAGCAGCTTAGACAGGGTCAGGGATTCACCCCTCCACTTT. It translates to CASSLDRVRDSPLHF.